This T cell receptor beta chain appears in the sequencing data of a study of technical replicates of blood from several donors. The table lists this clone with a count of one. The CDR3 length is 14 residues. The V gene's germline CDR1 is MNHEY and CDR2 SVGAGI. V dropped 4 bases and J dropped 2 bases, with 11 bases sitting between them. This table comes from immunoSEQ multiplex PCR, and its TCRdb copy is limited to in-frame clones, with some not included. The profile shows over 55,000 clones, roughly nine tenths of them singletons. The receptor was derived from a human donor in good health. Some clones in this sample may be carry-over from other donors' samples. The sample was PBMCs. This rearrangement joins TRBV6-5 to TRBJ1-2; D may be TRBD1 (6 bases). The CDR3 protein is CASSSGTRNYGYTF. The DNA for the CDR3 is TGTGCCAGCAGTTCCGGGACAAGAAACTATGGCTACACCTTC.